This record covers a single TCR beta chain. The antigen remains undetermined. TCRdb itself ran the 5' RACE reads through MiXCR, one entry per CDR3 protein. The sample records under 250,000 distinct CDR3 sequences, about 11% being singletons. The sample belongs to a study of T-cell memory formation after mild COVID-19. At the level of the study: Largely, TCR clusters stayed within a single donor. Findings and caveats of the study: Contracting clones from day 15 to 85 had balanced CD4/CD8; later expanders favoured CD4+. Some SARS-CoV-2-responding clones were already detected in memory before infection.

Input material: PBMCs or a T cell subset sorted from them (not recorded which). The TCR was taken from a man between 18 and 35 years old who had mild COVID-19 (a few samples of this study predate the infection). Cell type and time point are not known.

Here the CDR3 reads CASSTQGGGQFF. As DNA, the CDR3 is TGTGCCAGCAGCACACAGGGTGGCGGGCAGTTCTTC. The chain employs TRBV3-1 and TRBJ2-1; D might be TRBD1 (6 bases). This CDR3 is built from 12 residues. Germline CDR1 is LGHDT and CDR2 is YNNKEL (reference sequence). Deletions cut 5 bases from V and 12 bases from J, with 14 bases between.